Included here is one T cell receptor beta chain sequence, with context. What it recognizes is unknown. The CDR3 extends over 17 amino acids. The V gene's germline CDR1 is SNHLY and CDR2 FYNNEI. The data originate from a study of monozygotic twins with inflammatory bowel disease. An amount of 3,500 to 4,500 ng of total RNA was used for each TCR library. TCRdb reprocessed the 5' RACE reads and reports one entry per CDR3 protein, with no DNA. The sample totals about 170,000 distinct CDR3 sequences. Study observations and caveats: People with IBD had fewer clonotypes in common with others than healthy twins did, especially with disease activity.

The source is a human donor with ulcerative colitis or Crohn's disease, or a healthy co-twin of an affected twin (not recorded which). The sequencing sample was made of blood. The V gene is TRBV2, the J gene TRBJ2-1. The CDR3 sequence: CASRGIGVILLSNEQFF.